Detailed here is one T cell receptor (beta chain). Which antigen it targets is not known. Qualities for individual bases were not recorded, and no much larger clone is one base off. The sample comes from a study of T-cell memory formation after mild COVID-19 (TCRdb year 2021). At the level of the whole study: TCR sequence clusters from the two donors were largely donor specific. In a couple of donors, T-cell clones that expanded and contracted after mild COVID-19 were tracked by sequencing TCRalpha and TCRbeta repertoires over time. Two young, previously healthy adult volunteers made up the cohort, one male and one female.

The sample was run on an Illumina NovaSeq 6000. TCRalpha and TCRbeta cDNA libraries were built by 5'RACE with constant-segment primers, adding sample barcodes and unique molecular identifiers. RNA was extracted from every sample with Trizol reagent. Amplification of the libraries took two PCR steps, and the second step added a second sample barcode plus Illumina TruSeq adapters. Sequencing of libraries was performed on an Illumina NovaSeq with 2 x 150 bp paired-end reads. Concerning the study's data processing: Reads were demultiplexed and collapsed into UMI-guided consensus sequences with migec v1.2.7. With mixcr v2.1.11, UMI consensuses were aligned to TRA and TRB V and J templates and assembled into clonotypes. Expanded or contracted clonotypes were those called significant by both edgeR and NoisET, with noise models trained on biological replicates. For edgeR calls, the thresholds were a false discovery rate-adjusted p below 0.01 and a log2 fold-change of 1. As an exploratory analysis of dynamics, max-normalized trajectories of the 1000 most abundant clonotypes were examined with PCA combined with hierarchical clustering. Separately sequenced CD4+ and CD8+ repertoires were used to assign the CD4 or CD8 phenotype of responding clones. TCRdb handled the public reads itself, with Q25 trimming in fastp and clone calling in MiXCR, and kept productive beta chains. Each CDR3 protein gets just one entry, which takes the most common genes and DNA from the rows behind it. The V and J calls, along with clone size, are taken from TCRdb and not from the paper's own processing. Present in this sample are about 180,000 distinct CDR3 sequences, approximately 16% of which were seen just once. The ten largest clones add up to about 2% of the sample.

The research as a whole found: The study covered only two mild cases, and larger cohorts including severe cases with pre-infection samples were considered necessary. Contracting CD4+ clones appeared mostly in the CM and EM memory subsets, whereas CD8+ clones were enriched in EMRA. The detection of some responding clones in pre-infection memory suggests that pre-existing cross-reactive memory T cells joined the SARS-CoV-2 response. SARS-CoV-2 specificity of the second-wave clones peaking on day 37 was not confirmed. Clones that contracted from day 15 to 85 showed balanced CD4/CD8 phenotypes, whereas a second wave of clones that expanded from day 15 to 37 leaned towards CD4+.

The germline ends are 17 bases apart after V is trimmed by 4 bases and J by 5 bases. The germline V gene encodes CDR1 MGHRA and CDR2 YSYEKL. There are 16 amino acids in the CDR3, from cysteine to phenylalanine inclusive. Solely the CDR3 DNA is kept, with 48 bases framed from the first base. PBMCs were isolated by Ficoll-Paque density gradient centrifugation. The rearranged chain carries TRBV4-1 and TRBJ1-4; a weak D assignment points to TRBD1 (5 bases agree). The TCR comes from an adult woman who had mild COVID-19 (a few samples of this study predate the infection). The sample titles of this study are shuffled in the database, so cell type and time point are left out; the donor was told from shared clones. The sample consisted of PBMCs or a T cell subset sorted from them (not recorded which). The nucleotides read TGCGCCAGCAGCCTCCTCCCGGGACCGATGAATGAAAAACTGTTTTTT. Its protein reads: CASSLLPGPMNEKLFF.